The next 2 T cell receptor beta chains were all read from a single sample in a study of relationships among human T cell subsets. Anti-CD25 beads selected CD4+CD25+ regulatory T cells from positively selected CD4+ cells. TCR alpha and beta CDR3s were amplified from mRNA by semiquantitative ARM-PCR. In ARM-PCR, communal superprimers followed tagged nested gene-specific primers for exponential amplification. Via MiXCR, TCRdb re-called the multiplex PCR reads, giving one row per CDR3 protein. The data contain fewer than 15,000 distinct CDR3 sequences, 50% to 75% of them singletons. The source material was Tregs sorted from blood. All receptors derive from a man between 35 and 55 years old in good health.

Note on this clonotype: A junction boundary mismatches the germline segment, possibly from a read error. V is TRBV6-8 and J is TRBJ1-1; TRBD1 is a possible D gene (5 bases). The V gene's germline CDR1 is MNHGY and CDR2 SAAAGT. The CDR3 consists of 9 residues. DNA of the CDR3: TGTGCCAGCAGCACCGGGACGGGGTTT. Amino acids: CASSTGTGF.

The chain has TRBV5-1 and TRBJ1-2, with D perhaps TRBD1 (6 bases). The CDR3 is 16 amino acids. V was clipped by 0 bases and J by 5 bases, with 17 bases between them. Germline CDR1 and CDR2: SGHRS and YFSETQ. The CDR3 is CASSLELGRGRYGYTF. CDR3 coding DNA: TGCGCCAGCAGCTTGGAACTTGGCAGGGGACGATATGGCTACACCTTC. Full variable domain (missing parts from reference TRBV5-1 and TRBJ1-2): KAGVTQTPRYLIKTRGQQVTLSCSPISGHRSVSWYQQTPGQGLQFLFEYFSETQRNKGNFPGRFSGRQFSNSRSEMNVSTLELGDSALYLCASSLELGRGRYGYTFGSGTRLTVV.